Included here is one T cell receptor beta chain sequence, with context. The sample is drawn from a study of blood T cell repertoires in COVID-19. In the study overall: Whether acute or convalescent, the COVID-19 samples came from the United States, Italy and Spain. PBMCs, B-cell-depleted T cells, or T cells provided the cDNA or gDNA that made up the material.

In the original analysis: Reference gene primer amplification in the assay estimated nucleated cell counts. Profiled with immunoSEQ multiplex PCR; TCRdb holds only in-frame clones, not every one. The V and J calls and clone size are taken from that table; D and trimming were inferred from the DNA. The table records some 100,000 clones, 90% of them present only once. The CDR3 has 14 amino acids. V was cut by 4 bases and J by 0 bases, with 10 bases left in between. CDR1 SGHDT and CDR2 YYEEEE come from the germline V gene. The TCR was taken from a human donor with active COVID-19. The donor label of this sample is uncertain. The V and J genes are TRBV5-6 and TRBJ1-1, with a possible D match to TRBD1 (6 bases). Specimen: peripheral blood. The CDR3 sequence is CASSGGALNTEAFF. The CDR3 DNA follows: TGTGCCAGCAGCGGGGGGGCCTTGAACACTGAAGCTTTCTTT.